This TCR beta chain stems from a study of technical replicates of blood from several donors. This CDR3 region has 16 residues. CDR1 is SGHNT and CDR2 is YYREEE in the germline V gene (reference sequence). The ends were cut back, 0 bases at V and 7 bases at J, with 19 bases in the middle. Profiled with immunoSEQ multiplex PCR; TCRdb holds only in-frame clones, not every one. In the table there are tens of thousands of clones, roughly 94% of which are singletons. This receptor was identified in a human donor in good health. The sample was T cells isolated from PBMCs. The V and J genes are TRBV5-4 and TRBJ1-2; possibly TRBD1 for D (5 bases). CDR3: CASSLVGQGTVSGYTF. For the CDR3, the DNA is TGTGCCAGCAGCTTGGTAGGCCAGGGCACGGTGAGTGGCTACACCTTC.